This TCR beta chain was sequenced during a study of blood T cell repertoires in COVID-19. The authors' processing: How many nucleated cells were present was estimated from reference gene primer amplification. TCRdb keeps only in-frame clones here, not all; method: immunoSEQ multiplex PCR. V and J calls and clone size are those listed in that table; D and trimming were worked out from the DNA. Of about 310,000 clones listed, roughly 90% are singletons. Assignments of participants to cohorts depended upon their own reported clinical history. Sequencing was performed on PBMCs or T cells enriched from blood (not recorded which). The receptor comes from a woman between 35 and 50 years old who had recovered from COVID-19.

CDR3 sequence: CASSRAGDLTDTQYF. Written as DNA, the CDR3 is TGCGCCAGCAGCCGGGCGGGGGACTTGACAGATACGCAGTATTTT. The chain recombines TRBV4-1 with TRBJ2-3; 7 positions match TRBD2. V was clipped by 4 bases and J by 3 bases; unmatched bases: 7. CDR1 MGHRA and CDR2 YSYEKL come from the germline V gene. The length of the CDR3 is 15 residues.